This T cell receptor (beta chain) is drawn from a study of cytomegalovirus exposure and HLA in healthy donors. Study conclusions and caveats: In the 120 or so validation repertoires, under 95% of cluster scores exceeded 0, per a later analysis.

Clones were read by immunoSEQ multiplex PCR, and TCRdb kept only the in-frame ones, dropping some. The table has tens of thousands of clones, roughly nine tenths seen once; the top ten hold 2.5% to 3.5%. About this clone: Antigen specificity is unknown.

Sequencing input: PBMCs. This clonotype was obtained from a man aged 18 to 30 in good health and CMV-seronegative.

The CDR3 DNA reads as TGTGCCTGGAGTCCCACAACAGGGAACTATGGCTACACCTTC. Translation: CAWSPTTGNYGYTF. The chain recombines TRBV30 with TRBJ1-2; tentatively, D is TRBD1 (6 bases). This CDR3 contains 14 residues. V was clipped by 2 bases and J by 2 bases, with 12 bases between them. CDR1 and CDR2 from the germline V gene are GTSNPN and SVGIG (reference sequence). The entire variable domain, with the rest obtained from reference TRBV30 and TRBJ1-2, is as follows: SQTIHQWPATLVQPVGSPLSLECTVEGTSNPNLYWYRQAAGRGLQLLFYSVGIGQISSEVPQNLSASRPQDRQFILSSKKLLLSDSGFYLCAWSPTTGNYGYTFGSGTRLTVV.